This T cell receptor beta chain was captured by sequencing in a study of tumor and adjacent non-tumor tissue in lung cancer. Study-level information: Approximately 4 million productive TCRbeta reads were obtained per sample on average. Notes on the study in general: Significantly higher TCR diversity was found in tumor than normal lung. Tumor repertoires had a smaller top 100 clone share than normal lung.

Details on this clonotype: No antigen is known for it. A clone one base away is much larger, so this may be a read error.

A modified ARM-PCR protocol with three rounds of nested PCR amplified TCRbeta. Using its own MiXCR run on the multiplex PCR reads, TCRdb lists one record per CDR3 protein. The sample yields 85,000 or so distinct CDR3 sequences, roughly three quarters seen once. V was pared by 5 bases and J by 7 bases, with 4 bases of the junction left unmatched. The CDR3 sequence is 14 residues long. Per germline, CDR1 SNHLY and CDR2 FYNNEI. This sample's RNA came from whole unsorted tissue. Distant lung tissue was collected more than 3 cm away from the tumor edge. The sequenced sample was distant non-tumor lung tissue. This clonotype was obtained from a woman aged 45-59 years with non-small cell lung cancer. The chain uses TRBV2 and TRBJ2-2; TRBD1 agrees at 10 bases. CDR3 protein: CASSWTGGIGELFF. The CDR3 bases are TGTGCCAGCAGTTGGACAGGGGGAATCGGGGAGCTGTTTTTT.